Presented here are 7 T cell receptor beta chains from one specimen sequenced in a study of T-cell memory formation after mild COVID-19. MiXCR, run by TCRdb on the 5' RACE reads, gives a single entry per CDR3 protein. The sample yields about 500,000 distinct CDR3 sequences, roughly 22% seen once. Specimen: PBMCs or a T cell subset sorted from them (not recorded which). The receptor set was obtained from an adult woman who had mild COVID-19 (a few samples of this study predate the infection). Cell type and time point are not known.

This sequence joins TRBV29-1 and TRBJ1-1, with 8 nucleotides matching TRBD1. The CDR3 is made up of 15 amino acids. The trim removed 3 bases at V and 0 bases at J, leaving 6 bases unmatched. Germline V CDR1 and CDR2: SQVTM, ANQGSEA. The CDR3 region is CSVEGDRYMNTEAFF. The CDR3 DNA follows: TGCAGCGTTGAGGGGGACAGGTATATGAACACTGAAGCTTTCTTT. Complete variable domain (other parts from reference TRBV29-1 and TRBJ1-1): SAVISQKPSRDICQRGTSLTIQCQVDSQVTMMFWYRQQPGQSLTLIATANQGSEATYESGFVIDKFPISRPNLTFSTLTVSNMSPEDSSIYLCSVEGDRYMNTEAFFGQGTRLTVV.

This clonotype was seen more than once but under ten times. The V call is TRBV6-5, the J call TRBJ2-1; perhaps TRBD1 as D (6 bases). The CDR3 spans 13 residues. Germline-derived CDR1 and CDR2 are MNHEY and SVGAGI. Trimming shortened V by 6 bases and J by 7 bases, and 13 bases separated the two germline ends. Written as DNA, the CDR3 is TGTGCCAGCAGGCCCCAGGGGCGGAATGAGCAGTTCTTC. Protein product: CASRPQGRNEQFF.

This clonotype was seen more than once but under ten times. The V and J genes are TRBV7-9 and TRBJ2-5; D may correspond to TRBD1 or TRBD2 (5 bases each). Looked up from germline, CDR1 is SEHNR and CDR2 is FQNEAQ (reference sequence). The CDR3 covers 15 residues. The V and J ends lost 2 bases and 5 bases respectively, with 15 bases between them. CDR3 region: CASSLSGHHGETQYF. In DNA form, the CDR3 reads TGTGCCAGCAGCTTATCGGGGCACCACGGGGAGACCCAGTACTTC.

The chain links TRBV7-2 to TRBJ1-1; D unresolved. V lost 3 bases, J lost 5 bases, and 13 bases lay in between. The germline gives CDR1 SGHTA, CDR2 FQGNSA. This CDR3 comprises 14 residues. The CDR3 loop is CASSFSRSGTEAFF. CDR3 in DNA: TGTGCCAGCAGCTTCTCCAGGAGCGGGACTGAAGCTTTCTTT. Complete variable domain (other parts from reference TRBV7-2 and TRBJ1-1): GAGVSQSPSNKVTEKGKDVELRCDPISGHTALYWYRQSLGQGLEFLIYFQGNSAPDKSGLPSDRFSAERTGGSVSTLTIQRTQQEDSAVYLCASSFSRSGTEAFFGQGTRLTVV.

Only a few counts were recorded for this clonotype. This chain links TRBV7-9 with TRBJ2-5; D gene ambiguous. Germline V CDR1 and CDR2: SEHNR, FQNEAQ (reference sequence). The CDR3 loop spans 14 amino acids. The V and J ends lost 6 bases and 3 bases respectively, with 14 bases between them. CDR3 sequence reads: CASRLAGEKETQYF. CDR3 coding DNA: TGTGCCAGCAGGTTGGCTGGCGAAAAAGAGACCCAGTACTTC.

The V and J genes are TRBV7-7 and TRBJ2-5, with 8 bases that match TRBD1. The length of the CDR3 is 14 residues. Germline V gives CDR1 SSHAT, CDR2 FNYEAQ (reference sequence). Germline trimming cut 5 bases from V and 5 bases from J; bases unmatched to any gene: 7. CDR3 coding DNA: TGTGCCAGCAGCAAGACAGGGGAAGGCGAGACCCAGTACTTC. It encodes CASSKTGEGETQYF. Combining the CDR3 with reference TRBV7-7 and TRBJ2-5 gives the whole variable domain GAGVSQSPRYKVTKRGQDVTLRCDPISSHATLYWYQQALGQGPEFLTYFNYEAQPDKSGLPSDRFSAERPEGSISTLTIQRTEQRDSAMYRCASSKTGEGETQYFGPGTRLLVL.

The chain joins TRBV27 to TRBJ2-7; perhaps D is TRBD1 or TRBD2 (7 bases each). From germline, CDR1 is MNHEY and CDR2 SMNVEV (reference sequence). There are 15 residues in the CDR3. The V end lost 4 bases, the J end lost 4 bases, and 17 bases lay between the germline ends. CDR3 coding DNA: TGTGCCAGCAGTTCAGGGGGGGCGGGCTCTTACGAGCAGTACTTC. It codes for CASSSGGAGSYEQYF.